This T cell receptor (beta chain) was found in a study of T cells in Graves' hyperthyroidism and ophthalmopathy. Amplified TCR beta CDR3 regions came from RNA transcripts. When the TCR CDR3 underwent first-round RT-PCR, the HTBI primer set was used. Each CDR3 protein is one row after TCRdb ran MiXCR on the multiplex PCR reads. The data show about 380,000 distinct CDR3 sequences, around 13% seen once. This clonotype occurred many times. Uncontrolled infection, other autoimmune disease, pregnancy or lactation barred patients from enrollment. The CDR3 length is 17 residues. Trimming took 5 bases from V and 4 from J; bases not matched to a gene: 15. The V gene's germline CDR1 is SEHNR and CDR2 FQNEAQ (reference sequence).

This clonotype was sampled from a woman aged 55-75 years with Graves' hyperthyroidism. V gene TRBV7-9 combines with J gene TRBJ2-5; 8 bases are a match to TRBD2. The sequencing sample was made of blood. The CDR3 protein is CASSPLFLERESETQYF. DNA of the CDR3: TGTGCCAGCAGCCCACTTTTTCTTGAGCGGGAGTCAGAGACCCAGTACTTC.